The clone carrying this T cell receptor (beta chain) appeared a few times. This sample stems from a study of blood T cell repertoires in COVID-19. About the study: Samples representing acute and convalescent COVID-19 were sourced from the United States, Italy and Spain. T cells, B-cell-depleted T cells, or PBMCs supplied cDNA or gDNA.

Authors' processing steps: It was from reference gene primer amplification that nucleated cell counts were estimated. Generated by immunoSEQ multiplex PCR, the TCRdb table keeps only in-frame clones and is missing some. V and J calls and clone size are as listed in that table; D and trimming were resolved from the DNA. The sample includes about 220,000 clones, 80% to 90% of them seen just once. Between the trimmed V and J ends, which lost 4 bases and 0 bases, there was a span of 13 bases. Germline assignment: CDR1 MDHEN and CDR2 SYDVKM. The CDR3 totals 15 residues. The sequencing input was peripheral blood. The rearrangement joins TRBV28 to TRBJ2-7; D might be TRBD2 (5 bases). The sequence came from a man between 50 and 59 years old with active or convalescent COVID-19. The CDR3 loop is CASSSPGRYSYEQYF. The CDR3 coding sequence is TGTGCCAGCAGTTCACCGGGGAGATACTCCTACGAGCAGTACTTC.